This T cell receptor beta chain was identified during a study of control samples from healthy donors and cancer patients. Sequencing was performed with immunoSEQ multiplex PCR; in TCRdb, only in-frame clones are kept and a portion is missing. Counted here are 200,000 to 250,000 clones, around 94% occurring once; the ten biggest clones make up roughly 1.6%. Only a few counts were recorded for this clone. This CDR3 comprises 12 residues. From germline, CDR1 is LGHDT and CDR2 YNNKEL (reference sequence). The trim removed 6 bases at V and 7 bases at J, leaving 3 bases unmatched. The sequencing sample was made of blood. This clonotype originated in a man aged 45-60 years in good health. This chain joins TRBV3-1 (or the pseudogene TRBV3-2) and TRBJ1-1, with TRBD1 matching over 9 bases. In nucleotides, the CDR3 is TGTGCCAGCAGACAGGGGGCGTTTGAAGCTTTCTTT. It specifies CASRQGAFEAFF.